This record looks at one T cell receptor beta chain sequence and its context. Antigen specificity is unknown. The data were taken from a study of OX40 agonist ivuxolimab in advanced cancers. Study-wide findings and caveats: Among expanded peripheral T cells, antigen specificity went undetermined. CD8+ T cells showed, on average, more clonal expansion than CD4+ cells. Partial responders treated at 0.1-3.0 mg/kg exhibited clonal expansion among the lowest measured.

Method: immunoSEQ multiplex PCR; TCRdb's copy keeps in-frame clones and lacks some. The data hold some 94,000 clones, with 90% to 95% observed a single time. Sequences were derived from CD4+ or CD8+ T cells sorted from blood, sampled in a trial of the OX40 agonist ivuxolimab. The source of this sequence is an adult with an advanced solid tumor such as melanoma, head and neck, liver or kidney cancer.

Written as DNA, the CDR3 is TGTGCCAGCAGCTTAGAATCGACCCTACGGGATACGCAGTATTTT. Translating it yields CASSLESTLRDTQYF. This chain connects TRBV7-2 to TRBJ2-3; D is unresolved. Looked up from germline, CDR1 is SGHTA and CDR2 is FQGNSA. The CDR3 has 15 amino acids. The ends were cut back, 1 base at V and 6 bases at J, with 14 bases in the middle.